This T cell receptor beta chain was recovered during a study of shared clonotypes between healthy human individuals. From germline, CDR1 is SGHRS and CDR2 YFSETQ. V lost 1 base and J lost 4; bases outside the gene matches: 5. The CDR3 extends over 15 amino acids. Profiling relied on immunoSEQ multiplex PCR, and the TCRdb table lists in-frame clones only, not all of them. The sample contains approximately 350,000 clones, approximately 74% of which appear only once. As for this clone: Different DNA sequences within this sample yield the same CDR3.

V gene TRBV5-1 combines with J gene TRBJ2-7, with 10 positions matching TRBD2. The receptor's source is a man aged 25 to 40 in good health. Sequences were obtained from memory CD4+ T cells sorted from blood. Noted subset: CD45RA-negative fraction. CDR3 sequence: CASSLKAGGTYEQYF. CDR3 DNA: TGCGCCAGCAGCTTGAAAGCGGGAGGGACATACGAGCAGTACTTC.